Presented here are 31 T cell receptor beta chains from one specimen sequenced in a study of blood T cell repertoires in COVID-19. Using immunoSEQ multiplex PCR, the repertoire was profiled, and TCRdb retains in-frame clones only, with some absent. The sample yields more than 60,000 clones, roughly 82% seen once. The sequencing input was peripheral blood. Receptors originate from a woman over 75 with acute or convalescent COVID-19.

This clone occurred a few times. The V call is TRBV15, the J call TRBJ1-5; the D is unclear. Germline lookup yields CDR1 LNHNV and CDR2 YYDKDF (reference sequence). The germline V and J ends were trimmed by 0 bases and 7 bases, with 13 bases remaining between them. This CDR3 has 15 residues. The CDR3 reads CATSRDFAGDQPQHF. For the CDR3, the DNA is TGTGCCACCAGCAGAGATTTTGCGGGAGACCAGCCCCAGCATTTT.

The rearrangement uses TRBV30 and TRBJ2-2; D gene ambiguous. Germline V lookup: CDR1 GTSNPN, CDR2 SVGIG (reference sequence). The CDR3 has 15 amino acids. The V end was cut by 1 base, the J end by 6 bases, with 15 bases between. Written as DNA, the CDR3 is TGTGCCTGGAGTGCAAGTTCCCCATCGGCCGGGGAGCTGTTTTTT. Amino acid sequence: CAWSASSPSAGELFF.

Notes on this clone: This sample includes further DNA sequences coding for the same CDR3. The rearrangement joins TRBV29-1 to TRBJ2-1; 10 bases line up with TRBD2. This CDR3 contains 14 residues. Trimming removed 6 bases from V and 3 bases from J; junction bases left unmatched: 5. CDR1 is SQVTM, CDR2 ANQGSEA, per germline. The CDR3 here is CSVSGTSVYNEQFF. CDR3 sequence (DNA): TGCAGCGTGTCGGGGACTAGCGTCTACAATGAGCAGTTCTTC.

The chain is built from TRBV18 and TRBJ1-2; a possible D gene is TRBD1 (6 bases). Germline V CDR1 and CDR2: KGHSH, LQKENI. The V gene lost 2 bases and the J gene lost 2 bases, with 9 bases spanning the gap. CDR3 length equals 14 residues. DNA of the CDR3: TGTGCCAGCTCACCAGCAGGGGAGAACTATGGCTACACCTTC. Translated, it gives CASSPAGENYGYTF.

This clone was detected only a few times. The genes are TRBV6-4 and TRBJ2-1, with TRBD2 identical over 14 bases. This CDR3 is built from 16 residues. The junction had 8 bases not matched to a gene; V was cut back by 4 bases and J by 9 bases. Germline V gene lookup returns CDR1 MRHNA and CDR2 SNTAGT. The CDR3 DNA reads as TGTGCCAGCAGTGCCCACCCGGGACTAGCGGGAGTTGAGCAGTTCTTC. It is translated as CASSAHPGLAGVEQFF.

The V and J genes are TRBV15 and TRBJ2-5; D is possibly TRBD1 (5 bases). The ends were cut back, 4 bases at V and 5 bases at J, with 14 bases in the middle. Germline loops: CDR1 LNHNV, CDR2 YYDKDF (reference sequence). The CDR3 totals 14 residues. CDR3: CATSIAGPRETQYF. CDR3 DNA: TGTGCCACCAGCATTGCAGGGCCTAGGGAGACCCAGTACTTC.

The gene calls are TRBV6-1 and TRBJ2-5; 9 bases match TRBD2. The CDR3 contains 15 residues. CDR1 and CDR2 from the germline V gene are MNHNS and SASEGT. With V trimmed by 3 bases and J by 5 bases, 7 bases remained unmatched. The CDR3 is CASSEISGSWETQYF. In nucleotides, the CDR3 is TGTGCCAGCAGTGAGATTAGCGGGAGCTGGGAGACCCAGTACTTC.

V is TRBV5-1 and J is TRBJ1-1, with D uncertain. Trimming pared 0 bases from V and 0 bases from J, leaving 9 bases between. Germline-derived CDR1 and CDR2 are SGHRS and YFSETQ. CDR3 length: 15 amino acids. The CDR3 spells CASSLGAGMNTEAFF. The CDR3 coding sequence is TGCGCCAGCAGCTTGGGGGCAGGCATGAACACTGAAGCTTTCTTT.

The chain employs TRBV5-1 and TRBJ2-1; D possibly corresponds to TRBD2 (6 bases). Per germline, CDR1 SGHRS and CDR2 YFSETQ. The V end lost 2 bases, the J end lost 2 bases, and 20 bases lay between the germline ends. The CDR3 sequence is 18 residues long. The CDR3 reads CASSLLPGRITTYNEQFF. The CDR3, as DNA: TGCGCCAGCAGCTTACTACCGGGGAGGATAACGACCTACAATGAGCAGTTCTTC.

This clone has only one observation. The CDR3, as DNA: TGTGCCAGCAGCTCGGGCGGGACTTTTAATGAGCAGTTCTTC. Protein product: CASSSGGTFNEQFF. The rearrangement joins TRBV7-9 to TRBJ2-1; maybe TRBD2 (6 bases). V was trimmed by 4 bases and J by 7 bases, leaving 14 bases between them. The CDR3 contains 14 residues. Germline V gene lookup returns CDR1 SEHNR and CDR2 FQNEAQ (reference sequence).

This clone was seen more than once but under ten times. The chain is built from TRBV4-3 and TRBJ1-1, with 9 bases lining up with TRBD1. The germline V gene has CDR1 LGHNA and CDR2 YSLEER. The CDR3 has 13 amino acids. V lost 0 bases and J lost 7; bases outside the gene matches: 0. The CDR3 reads CASSQEDRGEAFF. The CDR3 coding sequence is TGCGCCAGCAGCCAAGAGGACAGGGGTGAAGCTTTCTTT.

This rearrangement joins TRBV3-1 (or the pseudogene TRBV3-2) to TRBJ2-2; 14 positions match TRBD2. In germline, CDR1 is LGHDT, CDR2 YNNKEL (reference sequence). V lost 0 bases, J lost 5 bases, and 5 bases stayed unmatched. CDR3 length: 18 residues. CDR3 sequence (DNA): TGTGCCAGCAGCCAAGAAGGGACTAGCGGGAGAGATACCGGGGAGCTGTTTTTT. As protein: CASSQEGTSGRDTGELFF.

The chain couples TRBV6-4 to TRBJ2-2; TRBD1 aligns across 9 bases. This CDR3 has 16 amino acids. Germline assignment: CDR1 MRHNA and CDR2 SNTAGT. V gave up 5 bases and J gave up 7 bases; unmatched junction bases: 11. The CDR3 nucleotides read TGTGCCAGCAGTTTCCCGGGACAGGGAAAAGACGGGGAGCTGTTTTTT. This sequence encodes CASSFPGQGKDGELFF.

The V call is TRBV5-6, the J call TRBJ2-5; 11 bases fit TRBD2. V lost 4 bases and J lost 5; bases outside the gene matches: 10. Germline CDR1 is SGHDT and CDR2 is YYEEEE. This CDR3 region has 16 residues. CDR3 coding DNA: TGTGCCAGCAGCGGGGCTTCTAGCGGGAGGTCCGAGACCCAGTACTTC. Residues: CASSGASSGRSETQYF.

This rearrangement joins TRBV7-2 to TRBJ2-1; TRBD1 agrees at 8 bases. Germline trimming cut 3 bases from V and 2 bases from J; bases unmatched to any gene: 9. CDR1 SGHTA and CDR2 FQGNSA come from the germline V gene. The CDR3 sequence is 17 residues long. The CDR3 DNA reads as TGTGCCAGCAGCTTGCGACGGACAGGGCTAACCTACAATGAGCAGTTCTTC. It encodes CASSLRRTGLTYNEQFF. Full variable domain (remainder filled in from reference TRBV7-2 and TRBJ2-1): GAGVSQSPSNKVTEKGKDVELRCDPISGHTALYWYRQSLGQGLEFLIYFQGNSAPDKSGLPSDRFSAERTGGSVSTLTIQRTQQEDSAVYLCASSLRRTGLTYNEQFFGPGTRLTVL.

V gene TRBV7-8 combines with J gene TRBJ2-7; a weak D match, TRBD2 (6 bases). The CDR3 covers 14 residues. CDR1 and CDR2 (germline): SGHVS, FQNEAQ. The V and J ends lost 5 bases and 2 bases respectively, with 13 bases between them. CDR3 in amino acids: CASSPRTTAYEQYF. The CDR3 bases are TGTGCCAGCAGCCCTCGGACTACAGCCTACGAGCAGTACTTC.

The rearrangement joins TRBV6-6 to TRBJ2-3, with 7 bases that match TRBD1. Losses at the gene ends were 4 bases for V and 5 bases for J; bases not matched to a gene: 6. The CDR3 consists of 14 residues. Germline V lookup: CDR1 MNHNY, CDR2 SVGAGI (reference sequence). CDR3: CASSSPGGIDTQYF. CDR3 in DNA: TGTGCCAGCAGTTCTCCAGGGGGAATAGATACGCAGTATTTT.

This rearrangement joins TRBV2 to TRBJ1-1, with 8 bases fitting TRBD1. Germline V lookup: CDR1 SNHLY, CDR2 FYNNEI. The CDR3 is made up of 15 amino acids. Losses at the gene ends were 3 bases for V and 11 bases for J; bases not matched to a gene: 14. The CDR3 is CASSDPGQGASRAFF. CDR3 nucleotides: TGTGCCAGCAGTGACCCAGGACAGGGAGCTTCACGGGCTTTCTTT.

This clone showed up just a few times. The genes are TRBV5-4 and TRBJ2-1; TRBD2 matches 8 bases. Germline CDR1 SGHNT, CDR2 YYREEE (reference sequence). The V gene end was trimmed by 2 bases and the J gene end by 4 bases; junction bases not matched to a gene: 5. The CDR3 totals 15 residues. The CDR3 nucleotides are TGTGCCAGCAGCTTAGACGGGAGGGGTTACAATGAGCAGTTCTTC. It yields the protein CASSLDGRGYNEQFF.

The rearrangement uses TRBV7-2 and TRBJ2-1; tentatively, D is TRBD2 (5 bases). CDR3 length equals 12 residues. Germline-derived CDR1 and CDR2 are SGHTA and FQGNSA. The V and J ends lost 3 bases and 10 bases respectively, with 10 bases between them. Written as DNA, the CDR3 is TGTGCCAGCAGCTTGGGAGTTGGGGAGCAGTTCTTC. Protein sequence: CASSLGVGEQFF.

This clone was counted once. The chain joins TRBV20-1 to TRBJ2-1, with D possibly matching TRBD1 (5 bases). Trimming took 3 bases from V and 4 from J, leaving 16 bases between them. Germline V gene lookup returns CDR1 DFQATT and CDR2 SNEGSKA (reference sequence). This CDR3 comprises 15 residues. CDR3 nucleotide sequence: TGCAGTGCTAGTGAGAACAGGAGACTTTACAATGAGCAGTTCTTC. Amino acids: CSASENRRLYNEQFF.

This chain connects TRBV27 to TRBJ2-7; maybe TRBD1 (8 bases). This CDR3 spans 14 amino acids. V lost 6 bases and J 2 bases, leaving 14 bases between the germline ends. Germline V gives CDR1 MNHEY, CDR2 SMNVEV (reference sequence). The CDR3 DNA reads as TGTGCCAGCAGCCGAGCGGGACAGGCCTACGAGCAGTACTTC. It is translated as CASSRAGQAYEQYF.

The chain has TRBV15 and TRBJ2-5; tentatively, D is TRBD2 (6 bases). V lost 6 bases, J lost 5 bases, and 10 bases lay in between. The CDR3 sequence is 12 residues long. The germline gives CDR1 LNHNV, CDR2 YYDKDF (reference sequence). CDR3 DNA sequence: TGTGCCACCAGGGGGGGAGTGGAGACCCAGTACTTC. Encoded protein: CATRGGVETQYF. Full variable domain (rest looked up from reference TRBV15 and TRBJ2-5): DAMVIQNPRYQVTQFGKPVTLSCSQTLNHNVMYWYQQKSSQAPKLLFHYYDKDFNNEADTPDNFQSRRPNTSFCFLDIRSPGLGDTAMYLCATRGGVETQYFGPGTRLLVL.

J is TRBJ2-5 and V is TRBV7-8; D not certain. This CDR3 has 13 residues. In germline, CDR1 is SGHVS, CDR2 FQNEAQ. The germline V and J ends were trimmed by 2 bases and 5 bases, with 9 bases remaining between them. The chain's CDR3 is CASSLISGETQYF. Written as DNA, the CDR3 is TGTGCCAGCAGCTTAATATCGGGTGAGACCCAGTACTTC.

The J gene is TRBJ2-7, the V gene TRBV2; the match to TRBD2 covers 11 bases. Germline CDR1 and CDR2: SNHLY and FYNNEI. Trimming at V came to 6 bases and at J to 0 bases, leaving 4 bases not matched to a gene. The length of the CDR3 is 15 residues. The DNA of the CDR3 is TGTGCCAGCAGGGAAACTAGCGGGAGCTCCTACGAGCAGTACTTC. It specifies CASRETSGSSYEQYF. Filled out from reference TRBV2 and TRBJ2-7, the complete variable domain reads EPEVTQTPSHQVTQMGQEVILRCVPISNHLYFYWYRQILGQKVEFLVSFYNNEISEKSEIFDDQFSVERPDGSNFTLKIRSTKLEDSAMYFCASRETSGSSYEQYFGPGTRLTVT.

This chain connects TRBV19 to TRBJ1-6; D call uncertain. Germline V lookup: CDR1 LNHDA, CDR2 SQIVND (reference sequence). V was clipped by 2 bases and J by 0 bases, with 11 bases between them. There are 17 residues in the CDR3. The CDR3 sequence: CASSIQQQLSYNSPLHF. CDR3 nucleotide sequence: TGTGCCAGTAGTATACAACAGCAGCTCTCCTATAATTCACCCCTCCACTTT.

V is TRBV9 and J is TRBJ2-1, with 10 bases lining up with TRBD2. With 0 bases clipped from V and 8 bases from J, the junction kept 11 bases outside the gene matches. Per germline, CDR1 SGDLS and CDR2 YYNGEE. The CDR3 contains 17 residues. The CDR3 spells CASSVVAGGLYNDEQFF. DNA for the CDR3: TGTGCCAGCAGCGTAGTAGCGGGAGGACTCTACAACGATGAGCAGTTCTTC.

This chain joins TRBV9 and TRBJ2-2, with TRBD2 identical over 8 bases. CDR1 SGDLS and CDR2 YYNGEE come from the germline V gene. CDR3 length equals 15 residues. V lost 2 bases to trimming and J lost 6 bases; unmatched junction nucleotides: 6. The CDR3: CASSVLGAGAGELFF. DNA for the CDR3: TGTGCCAGCAGCGTTCTTGGAGCGGGAGCCGGGGAGCTGTTTTTT.

The chain uses TRBV4-1 and TRBJ2-1, with 12 bases matching TRBD2. Germline assignment: CDR1 MGHRA and CDR2 YSYEKL. Germline trimming cut 3 bases from V and 7 bases from J; bases unmatched to any gene: 7. The length of the CDR3 is 16 residues. The CDR3 reads CASSHRTSGIFNEQFF. In DNA, the CDR3 is TGCGCCAGCAGCCACAGGACTAGCGGGATTTTTAATGAGCAGTTCTTC.

This clone has only one observation. This sequence joins TRBV18 and TRBJ2-5; unclear D gene. The CDR3 has 14 residues. The germline V and J ends were trimmed by 0 bases and 3 bases, with 8 bases remaining between them. The germline V gene has CDR1 KGHSH and CDR2 LQKENI. The DNA of the CDR3 is TGTGCCAGCTCACCACCGTCGGTAGAAGAGACCCAGTACTTC. Translated, it gives CASSPPSVEETQYF. The entire variable domain, with the rest obtained from reference TRBV18 and TRBJ2-5, is as follows: NAGVMQNPRHLVRRRGQEARLRCSPMKGHSHVYWYRQLPEEGLKFMVYLQKENIIDESGMPKERFSAEFPKEGPSILRIQQVVRGDSAAYFCASSPPSVEETQYFGPGTRLLVL.

J is TRBJ2-6 and V is TRBV24-1, with a possible D match to TRBD2 (5 bases). The CDR3 is 17 residues long. From germline, CDR1 is KGHDR and CDR2 SFDVKD. Trimming removed 9 bases at V and 4 bases at J, with 21 bases between. The chain's CDR3 is CATSLSVGVAGANVLTF. Here the CDR3 DNA reads TGTGCCACCTCCCTATCGGTGGGAGTGGCAGGGGCCAACGTCCTGACTTTC.